The next 8 T cell receptor beta chains were all read from a single sample in a study of blood T cell repertoires in COVID-19. Measured with immunoSEQ multiplex PCR; TCRdb has only the in-frame clones, and not every one. The sample lists under 20,000 clones, 88% occurring once. Source material: peripheral blood. All receptors derive from a human donor in a cohort sampled during active COVID-19.

This clone was detected only a few times. This chain joins TRBV6-1 and TRBJ1-1; D unclear. With 2 bases removed from V and 0 bases from J, the gap between germline ends came to 7 bases. The CDR3 has 14 amino acids. Germline V gene data show CDR1 as MNHNS and CDR2 as SASEGT. The DNA for the CDR3 is TGTGCCAGCAGTGAACCAGGTATGAACACTGAAGCTTTCTTT. Protein sequence: CASSEPGMNTEAFF.

The genes are TRBV9 and TRBJ2-2; no clear D. The CDR3 consists of 12 residues. CDR1 and CDR2 (germline): SGDLS, YYNGEE. V lost 1 base and J lost 7, with 5 bases in between. CDR3 nucleotides: TGTGCCAGCAGCGTAACCGGCGGGGAGCTGTTTTTT. Its protein product is CASSVTGGELFF.

The J gene is TRBJ2-3, the V gene TRBV2, with 7 bases identical to TRBD2. The junction had 4 bases not matched to a gene; V was cut back by 4 bases and J by 0 bases. Germline values: CDR1 SNHLY, CDR2 FYNNEI. This CDR3 contains 15 residues. The CDR3 loop is CASSVREGSTDTQYF. CDR3 coding DNA: TGTGCCAGCAGTGTGAGGGAGGGTAGCACAGATACGCAGTATTTT.

The chain joins TRBV24-1 to TRBJ2-3; unclear D gene. V was trimmed by 4 bases and J by 2 bases, leaving 18 bases between them. CDR3 size: 17 residues. The V gene's germline CDR1 is KGHDR and CDR2 SFDVKD. The CDR3 bases are TGTGCCACCAGTGAAGCCGGTGCAAGCTTGTACACAGATACGCAGTATTTT. This codes for CATSEAGASLYTDTQYF.

The chain uses TRBV7-9 and TRBJ2-1; 10 bases agree with TRBD2. Unmatched junction bases numbered 9, after V lost 5 bases and J lost 8 bases. The CDR3 is made up of 15 amino acids. Germline lookup yields CDR1 SEHNR and CDR2 FQNEAQ (reference sequence). CDR3 nucleotide sequence: TGTGCCAGCAGCCCGAAGCGGGAGGGCCGGGATGAGCAGTTCTTC. It yields the protein CASSPKREGRDEQFF.

V and J are TRBV4-1 and TRBJ1-5; TRBD1 might be the D (5 bases). CDR3 length: 16 amino acids. Germline assignment: CDR1 MGHRA and CDR2 YSYEKL. V shed 5 bases and J shed 3 bases, with 17 bases lying between them. This CDR3 reads CASSLSGTANNQPQHF. The CDR3 DNA sequence: TGCGCCAGCAGCTTGAGCGGGACGGCTAACAATCAGCCCCAGCATTTT.

The rearrangement links TRBV6-1 to TRBJ1-2, with 7 positions matching TRBD1. V trimming: 3 bases; J trimming: 4 bases; junction bases outside the gene matches: 8. The CDR3 extends over 15 amino acids. Germline assignment: CDR1 MNHNS and CDR2 SASEGT. In DNA, the CDR3 is TGTGCCAGCAGTGAGGGGGACAGAAGCTTCTATGGCTACACCTTC. It is translated as CASSEGDRSFYGYTF.

V and J are TRBV18 and TRBJ2-1; 7 bases line up with TRBD2. CDR3 length: 17 residues. Germline lookup yields CDR1 KGHSH and CDR2 LQKENI. Trimming cost V 4 bases and J 0 bases; bases outside gene matches: 9. CDR3 coding DNA: TGTGCCAGCTCACTGCAGACTAGCTATAGCTCCTACAATGAGCAGTTCTTC. Encoded protein: CASSLQTSYSSYNEQFF.